Given below is one TCR beta chain in context. What it binds is not known. Molecules of cDNA were individually given unique molecular identifiers that were attached to them. MiXCR, run by TCRdb on the 5' RACE reads, gives a single entry per CDR3 protein. The profile shows about 64,000 distinct CDR3 sequences, roughly 18% of them singletons. This sample is drawn from a study of early T cells in non-severe SARS-CoV-2 infection. General study results and limits: VDJdb matching skewed toward anti-spike CD8 responses, missing private and CD4 specificities.

This CDR3 has 13 residues. The germline V gene encodes CDR1 MNHEY and CDR2 SMNVEV (reference sequence). V lost 3 bases and J lost 8, with 13 bases in between. Sequenced here: whole blood, sampled at baseline. V is TRBV27 and J is TRBJ1-2; weak D call: TRBD1 (6 bases). The receptor was isolated from an adult who was a healthcare worker with PCR-confirmed SARS-CoV-2 infection or an uninfected control (not recorded which). The CDR3 region has the DNA TGTGCCAGCAGTTTTTCAGGGGCCTGGGGCTACACCTTC. Encoded protein: CASSFSGAWGYTF.